The rows below give T cell receptor beta chains drawn from one sample of a study of B cell selection in AIRE deficiency. TCRdb's copy holds only in-frame clones and misses some; the assay was immunoSEQ multiplex PCR. Altogether tens of thousands of clones are present, around 97% being singletons, with the ten largest covering around 0.3%. The sequenced material came from conventional CD4+ T cells sorted from PBMCs. These TCRs come from a human donor with AIRE deficiency. Each CDR3 is given with its conserved first and last residue. D genes are given only for firm matches. Only part of the rows carry a size: once, few, many, or a class if the clone is expanded.

d_call,v_call,j_call,clone_size,cdr3_aa,cdr3_nt
-,TRBV6-5,TRBJ1-5,-,CASSYNRESNQPQHF,TGTGCCAGCAGTTACAACAGGGAGTCAAATCAGCCCCAGCATTTT
-,TRBV5-6,TRBJ1-2,-,CASSSAFNYGYTF,TGTGCCAGCAGCTCGGCCTTTAACTATGGCTACACCTTC
-,TRBV4-3,TRBJ2-3,once,CASSQTGRGADTQYF,TGCGCCAGCAGCCAAACCGGCCGGGGCGCAGATACGCAGTATTTT
-,TRBV4-2,TRBJ1-1,-,CASSQRDGVGTEAFF,TGTGCCAGCAGTCAAAGGGACGGAGTTGGGACTGAAGCTTTCTTT
TRBD1,TRBV11-3,TRBJ1-3,-,CASSKGTGGARGNTIYF,TGTGCCAGCAGCAAGGGGACAGGGGGCGCGAGAGGAAACACCATATATTTT
-,TRBV13,TRBJ1-1,-,CASSLDRRWGNTEAFF,TGTGCCAGCAGCTTAGATCGAAGGTGGGGGAACACTGAAGCTTTCTTT
-,TRBV18,TRBJ1-6,-,CASSDVYLSYNSPLHF,TGTGCCAGCTCGGACGTATACCTCTCCTATAATTCACCCCTCCACTTT
-,TRBV4-3,TRBJ1-1,-,CASSQGRNTEAFF,TGCGCCAGCAGCCAAGGGAGGAACACTGAAGCTTTCTTT
TRBD1,TRBV10-3,TRBJ1-1,-,CAISESALARQGRDTEAFF,TGTGCCATCAGTGAGTCTGCCCTGGCGAGACAGGGCCGGGACACTGAAGCTTTCTTT
TRBD1,TRBV7-7,TRBJ1-5,-,CASSPPGQGHDQPQHF,TGTGCTAGCAGCCCACCGGGACAGGGGCATGATCAGCCCCAGCATTTT
-,TRBV6-1,TRBJ2-3,-,CASRRGHGTDTQYF,TGTGCCAGCAGACGGGGGCACGGCACAGATACGCAGTATTTT
TRBD2,TRBV4-2,TRBJ2-3,-,CASSQAGLAEYTQYF,TGTGCCAGCAGCCAAGCCGGGCTAGCGGAATATACGCAGTATTTT
TRBD1,TRBV5-4,TRBJ2-2,-,CASSEGRDRVTGELFF,TGTGCCAGCAGCGAAGGGCGGGACAGGGTTACCGGGGAGCTGTTTTTT
-,TRBV7-2,TRBJ2-1,-,CASSPGGANNEQFF,TGTGCCAGCAGCCCTGGCGGGGCGAACAATGAGCAGTTCTTC